This T cell receptor beta chain appears in the sequencing data of a study of blood T cell repertoires in COVID-19. Study in general: Italy, Spain and the United States were the sources of the convalescent and acute COVID-19 samples. PBMCs, B-cell-depleted T cells, or T cells provided the cDNA or gDNA that made up the material.

The CDR3 spans 14 residues. After removal of 6 bases from V and 4 bases from J, the junction contained 8 bases not matched to a gene. CDR1 and CDR2 from the germline V gene are MNHEY and SVGAGI. Study processing details: How many nucleated cells were present was estimated from reference gene primer amplification. Some clones are missing from TCRdb's copy, which holds only in-frame ones; the method was immunoSEQ multiplex PCR. The V and J calls and clone size come from that table; D and trimming were worked out from the DNA. The table has just under 90,000 clones, more than 70% seen once. Sequenced input: peripheral blood. The chain joins TRBV6-5 to TRBJ1-2; 7 nucleotides line up with TRBD1. The TCR originated in a woman aged 80 or over with acute or convalescent COVID-19. DNA for the CDR3: TGTGCCAGCAGGGGGGGACAGATGAGCTATGGCTACACCTTC. It translates to CASRGGQMSYGYTF.